The clone carrying this T cell receptor (beta chain) was recorded many times. What it binds is unknown. Template material for amplifying TCR beta CDR3 regions consisted of RNA transcripts. During a first-round RT-PCR of the TCR CDR3, the HTBI primer set was used. TCRdb analysed the multiplex PCR reads with MiXCR anew, one entry per CDR3 protein. The data hold 400,000 to 500,000 distinct CDR3 sequences, with under 15% observed a single time. Diagnoses rested on clinical symptoms, serum thyroxine and TRAb, thyroid ultrasound and orbital computed tomography. These data come from a study of T cells in Graves' hyperthyroidism and ophthalmopathy. CDR1 is MNHEY, CDR2 SVGAGI, per germline. This CDR3 contains 16 residues. Trimming at V came to 0 bases and at J to 2 bases, leaving 4 bases not matched to a gene. General study results and limits: Before onset, by a median of about six months, the model predicted ophthalmopathy. Blood also contained most expanded thyroid clonotypes above 0.001.

The sequenced material came from blood. The receptor was isolated from a young man with Graves' ophthalmopathy. The V call is TRBV6-5, the J call TRBJ2-7; 10 bases match TRBD2. CDR3: CASSYSWTSGTYEQYF. The CDR3 DNA reads as TGTGCCAGCAGTTACTCGTGGACTAGCGGTACCTACGAGCAGTACTTC.